The source of this TCR beta chain is a study of shared clonotypes between healthy human individuals. Study summary: Each donor's CD8 memory used one plate, CD8 naive two, each CD4 subset three.

CDR1 is ENHRY, CDR2 SYGVKD, per germline. The CDR3 extends over 12 amino acids. Deletions cut 3 bases from V and 5 bases from J, with 7 bases between. A word on this clone: Other DNA sequences within the sample encode an identical CDR3.

Measured with immunoSEQ multiplex PCR; TCRdb has only the in-frame clones, and not every one. This table has about 2 million clones, roughly 95% appearing once. This sequence was found in a man between 18 and 29 years old in good health. The chain combines TRBV10-3 with TRBJ1-2; D unresolved. Input material: naive CD4+ T cells sorted from blood. Regarding subset: CD45RA+ positively selected. CDR3: CAISETSYGYTF. The CDR3 nucleotides read TGTGCCATCAGTGAAACATCTTATGGCTACACCTTC.